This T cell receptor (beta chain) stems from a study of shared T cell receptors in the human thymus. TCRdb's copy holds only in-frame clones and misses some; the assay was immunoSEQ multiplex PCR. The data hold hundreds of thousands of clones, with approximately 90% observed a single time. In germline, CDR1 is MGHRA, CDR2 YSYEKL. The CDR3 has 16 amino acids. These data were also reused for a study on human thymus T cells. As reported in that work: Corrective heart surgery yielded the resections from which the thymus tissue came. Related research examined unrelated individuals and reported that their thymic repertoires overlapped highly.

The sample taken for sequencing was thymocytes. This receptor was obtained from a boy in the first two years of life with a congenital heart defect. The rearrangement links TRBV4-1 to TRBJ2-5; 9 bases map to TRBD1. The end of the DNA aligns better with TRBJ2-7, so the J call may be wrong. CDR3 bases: TGCGCCAGCAGCCAAGTCGACGACAGGGGGTGCTACGAGCAGTACTTC. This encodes CASSQVDDRGCYEQYF.